This T cell receptor beta chain was sequenced in a study of T cell responses to AZD1222 COVID-19 vaccine. Sequencing was performed with immunoSEQ multiplex PCR; in TCRdb, only in-frame clones are kept and a portion is missing. Seen here are 90,000 to 150,000 clones, less than 95% observed once, and the top ten hold 5% to 6%. The CDR3 is made up of 16 amino acids. Trimming took off 1 base at V and 1 base at J, with 13 bases between the two ends. CDR1 and CDR2 from the germline V gene are LNHNV and YYDKDF (reference sequence). A word on this clone: The antigen remains undetermined.

Findings of the study overall: Dominant CD4 TCR responses targeted spike regions 160-218 and 743-854. Unmutated regions of variants are reportedly targeted by nearly half of spike-specific TCRs.

The starting material was peripheral blood, obtained on day 0 of AZD1222 vaccination. This chain uses TRBV15 with TRBJ1-1; no clear D gene. The TCR sequence derives from an adult in good health. The CDR3, as DNA: TGTGCCACCAGCAGAGCCGTTGGATTGGGGAACACTGAAGCTTTCTTT. This encodes CATSRAVGLGNTEAFF.